Reported below is one TCR beta chain. The data originate from a study of monozygotic twins with inflammatory bowel disease. TCRdb re-called the 5' RACE reads and catalogs CDR3 proteins one per entry, DNA excluded. This sample's table reports approximately 330,000 distinct CDR3 sequences. The source is a human donor with ulcerative colitis or Crohn's disease, or a healthy co-twin of an affected twin (not recorded which). Sequencing was performed on blood.

CDR3 in amino acids: CASSLGLSVGSEQFF. J is TRBJ2-1 and V is TRBV5-1; TCRdb outputs TRBD2, but without DNA this stays unchecked. Germline V gene lookup returns CDR1 SGHRS and CDR2 YFSETQ. This CDR3 is 15 amino acids long.